This T cell receptor (beta chain) comes out of a study of early T cells in non-severe SARS-CoV-2 infection. Study at large: Chains were unpaired, as sequencing was done on bulk RNA from unsorted whole blood. Notes on the study in general: Matching results from VDJdb favored anti-spike CD8 responses, leaving private and CD4 specificities undetected.

The CDR3 is made up of 17 amino acids. CDR1 is SGHAT, CDR2 FQNNGV, per germline. The V gene lost 3 bases and the J gene lost 0 bases, with 17 bases spanning the gap. Worth noting for this clonotype: Its antigen is undetermined.

Separate cDNA molecules each had unique molecular identifiers attached to them. MiXCR, applied by TCRdb to the 5' RACE reads, yields one record per CDR3 protein. The sample has about 64,000 distinct CDR3 sequences, 20% seen once. The source of this sequence is an adult who was a healthcare worker with PCR-confirmed SARS-CoV-2 infection or an uninfected control (not recorded which). This chain connects TRBV11-2 to TRBJ1-2, with D possibly matching TRBD1 (6 bases). The sample consisted of whole blood, taken at baseline. This chain's CDR3 is CASSLRTDYLANYGYTF. CDR3 coding DNA: TGTGCCAGCAGCTTGAGGACAGATTATTTAGCTAACTATGGCTACACCTTC.